This TCR beta chain was identified during a study of blood T cells in healthy people across ages. CDR1 is MDHEN and CDR2 is SYDVKM in the germline V gene. Between the trimmed V and J ends, which lost 6 bases and 1 base, there was a span of 12 bases. The CDR3 contains 14 residues. Study results and caveats: A roughly linear age-dependent decrease characterized TCR beta diversity per million T cells.

As for this clonotype: The antigen is not known.

A J-beta primer mix and a sample-barcoded 5' primer were used in a second PCR of roughly 7 to 12 cycles. Each CDR3 protein is one row after TCRdb ran MiXCR on the 5' RACE reads. The sample includes hundreds of thousands of distinct CDR3 sequences, 45% to 60% of them seen just once. This chain joins TRBV28 and TRBJ1-1; D perhaps matches TRBD1 (5 bases). Sequenced sample: blood. The sequence came from a man in his 60s in good health. The CDR3 protein is CASSLGVRNTEAFF. The CDR3 bases are TGTGCCAGCAGCCTGGGGGTCCGGAACACTGAAGCTTTCTTT.